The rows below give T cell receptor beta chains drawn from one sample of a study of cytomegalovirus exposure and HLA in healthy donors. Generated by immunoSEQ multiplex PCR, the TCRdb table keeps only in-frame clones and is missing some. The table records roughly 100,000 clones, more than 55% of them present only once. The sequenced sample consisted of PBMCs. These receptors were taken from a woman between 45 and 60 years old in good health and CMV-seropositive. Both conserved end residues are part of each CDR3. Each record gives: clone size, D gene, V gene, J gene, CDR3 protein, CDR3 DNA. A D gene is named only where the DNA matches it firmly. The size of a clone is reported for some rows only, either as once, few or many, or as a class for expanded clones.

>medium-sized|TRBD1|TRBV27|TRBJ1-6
CASSLWMGQGKIYNSPLHF
TGTGCCAGCAGTTTATGGATGGGACAGGGAAAAATCTATAATTCACCCCTCCACTTT
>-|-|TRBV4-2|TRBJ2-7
CASSQDRSSYEQYF
TGTGCCAGCAGCCAAGATAGGAGTTCCTACGAGCAGTACTTC
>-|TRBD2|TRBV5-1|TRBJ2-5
CASSRSSGGMQETQYF
TGCGCCAGCAGCAGATCTAGCGGGGGTATGCAAGAGACCCAGTACTTC
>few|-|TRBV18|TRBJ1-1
CASSPRSRLNTEAFF
TGTGCCAGCTCACCCCGGTCCAGGTTGAACACTGAAGCTTTCTTT
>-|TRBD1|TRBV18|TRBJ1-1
CASSPSPRGQGGTEAFF
TGTGCCAGCTCACCATCCCCAAGGGGACAGGGCGGCACTGAAGCTTTCTTT
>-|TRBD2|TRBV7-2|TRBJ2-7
CASSSGLAYYEQYF
TGTGCCAGCAGCTCCGGACTAGCGTACTACGAGCAGTACTTC
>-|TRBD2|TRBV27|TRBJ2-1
CASSLLTSGGTNEQFF
TGTGCCAGCAGTCTTTTGACTAGCGGGGGGACTAATGAGCAGTTCTTC
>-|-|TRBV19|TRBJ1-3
CASSTGQLSGNTIYF
TGTGCCAGTAGTACGGGACAACTCTCTGGAAACACCATATATTTT
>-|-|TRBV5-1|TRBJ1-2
CASSAVATANYGYTF
TGCGCCAGCAGCGCGGTTGCTACTGCTAACTATGGCTACACCTTC
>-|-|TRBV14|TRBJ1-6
CASSQEERSSYNSPLHF
TGTGCCAGCAGCCAAGAGGAGCGGAGCTCCTATAATTCACCCCTCCACTTT
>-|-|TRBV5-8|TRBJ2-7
CASSFTYEQYF
TGTGCCAGCAGCTTTACCTACGAGCAGTACTTC
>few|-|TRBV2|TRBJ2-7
CASSPGFPYEQYF
TGTGCCAGCAGCCCGGGGTTTCCCTACGAGCAGTACTTC
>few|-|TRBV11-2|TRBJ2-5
CASSLPIQETQYF
TGTGCCAGCAGCTTGCCTATCCAAGAGACCCAGTACTTC
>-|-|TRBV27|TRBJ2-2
CASSLMWASSTGELFF
TGTGCCAGCAGTTTAATGTGGGCCTCCAGCACCGGGGAGCTGTTTTTT
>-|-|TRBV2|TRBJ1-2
CASSATPTGNYGYTF
TGTGCCAGCAGTGCCACCCCTACAGGGAACTATGGCTACACCTTC
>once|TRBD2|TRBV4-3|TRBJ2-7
CASSQDPTSGAYEQYF
TGCGCCAGCAGCCAAGATCCGACTAGCGGGGCCTACGAGCAGTACTTC
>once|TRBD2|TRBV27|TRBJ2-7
CASSPSGGLVGYEQYF
TGTGCCAGCAGTCCCTCCGGCGGACTAGTTGGATACGAGCAGTACTTC
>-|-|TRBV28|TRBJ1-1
CASSLGGASTEAFF
TGTGCCAGCAGTTTAGGAGGGGCGAGCACTGAAGCTTTCTTT
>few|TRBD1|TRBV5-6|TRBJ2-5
CASSSPLQGETQYF
TGTGCCAGCAGTTCGCCCCTACAGGGGGAGACCCAGTACTTC
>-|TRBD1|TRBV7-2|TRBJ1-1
CASWGREGANTEAFF
TGTGCCAGCTGGGGGAGAGAGGGGGCGAACACTGAAGCTTTCTTT
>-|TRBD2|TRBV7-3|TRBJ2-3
CASSLTSGGRDTQYF
TGTGCCAGCAGCTTGACTAGCGGGGGGCGGGATACGCAGTATTTT
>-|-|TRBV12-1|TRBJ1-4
CASSFRWCATNEKLFF
TGTGCCAGCAGCTTTAGATGGTGTGCGACTAATGAAAAACTGTTTTTT
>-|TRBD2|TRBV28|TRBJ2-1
CASSLSLAGGLPNEQFF
TGTGCCAGCAGTTTATCTCTAGCGGGGGGCCTACCCAATGAGCAGTTCTTC
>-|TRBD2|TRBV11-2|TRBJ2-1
CASSSGTSGANEQFF
TGTGCCAGCAGCTCCGGGACTAGCGGAGCCAATGAGCAGTTCTTC
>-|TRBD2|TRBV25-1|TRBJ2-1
CASSETAGGNEQFF
TGTGCCAGCAGTGAAACAGCGGGGGGCAATGAGCAGTTCTTC
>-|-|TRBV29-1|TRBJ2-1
CSITGNGDNEQFF
TGCAGCATAACAGGGAATGGGGACAATGAGCAGTTCTTC
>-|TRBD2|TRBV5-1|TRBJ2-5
CASSLDSGGTQYF
TGCGCCAGCAGCTTGGATAGCGGGGGGACCCAGTACTTC
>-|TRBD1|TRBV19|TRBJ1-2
CASSIDRTGNYGYTF
TGTGCCAGTAGTATAGACCGGACAGGGAACTATGGCTACACCTTC
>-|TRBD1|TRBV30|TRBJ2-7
CAWDTGTEIYEQYF
TGTGCCTGGGACACCGGGACAGAAATCTACGAGCAGTACTTC
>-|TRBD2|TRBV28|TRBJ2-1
CASSFLAGVEWQFF
TGTGCCAGCAGTTTCTTAGCGGGGGTAGAATGGCAGTTCTTC